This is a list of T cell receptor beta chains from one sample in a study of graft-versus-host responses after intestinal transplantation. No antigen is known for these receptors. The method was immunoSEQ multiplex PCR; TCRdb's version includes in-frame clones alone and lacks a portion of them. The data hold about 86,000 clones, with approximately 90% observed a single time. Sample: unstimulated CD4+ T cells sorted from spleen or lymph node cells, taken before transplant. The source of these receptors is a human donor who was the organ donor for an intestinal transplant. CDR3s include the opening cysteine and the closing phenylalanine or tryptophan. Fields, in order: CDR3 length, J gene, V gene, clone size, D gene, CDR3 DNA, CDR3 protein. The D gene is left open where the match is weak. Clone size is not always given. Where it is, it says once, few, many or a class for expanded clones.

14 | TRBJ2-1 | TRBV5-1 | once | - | TGCGCCAGCAGCTTCGAGGGTAGCTCGGATGAGCAGTTCTTC | CASSFEGSSDEQFF
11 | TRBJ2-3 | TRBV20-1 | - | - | TGCAGTGCTAGCGGCAGGGATACGCAGTATTTT | CSASGRDTQYF
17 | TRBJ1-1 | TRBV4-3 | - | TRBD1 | TGCGCCAGCAGCCAAGATTGGCGACAGGGGATGAACACTGAAGCTTTCTTT | CASSQDWRQGMNTEAFF
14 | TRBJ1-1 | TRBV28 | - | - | TGTGCCAGCAGTTCTCCGATTAGGAGAAACGAAGCTTTCTTT | CASSSPIRRNEAFF
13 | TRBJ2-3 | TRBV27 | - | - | TGTGCCAGCAGTTTATCGCGGGGAGATACGCAGTATTTT | CASSLSRGDTQYF
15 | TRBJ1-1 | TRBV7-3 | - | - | TGTGCCAGCAGCCCCCAGGGGATCATGAACACTGAAGCTTTCTTT | CASSPQGIMNTEAFF
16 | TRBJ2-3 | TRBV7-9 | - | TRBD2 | TGTGCCAGCAGCTTGACTAGCGGGGGGGCGGGGGATACGCAGTATTTT | CASSLTSGGAGDTQYF
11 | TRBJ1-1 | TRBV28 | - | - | TGTGCCAGCAGGGCTCTTGCTGAAGCTTTCTTT | CASRALAEAFF
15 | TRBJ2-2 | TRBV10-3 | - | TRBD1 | TGTGCCATCGCGTCCGGGACAGGGGATACCGGGGAGCTGTTTTTT | CAIASGTGDTGELFF
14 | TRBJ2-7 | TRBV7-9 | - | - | TGTGCCAGCAGCTTCGAGGCACCCTCCTACGAGCAGTACTTC | CASSFEAPSYEQYF
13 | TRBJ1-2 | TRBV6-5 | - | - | TGTGCCAGCACCTGGCAGGGACTCTATGGCTACACCTTC | CASTWQGLYGYTF
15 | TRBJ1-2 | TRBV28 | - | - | TGTGCCAGCAGTTTGCAGGGGACCTTGAACTATGGCTACACCTTC | CASSLQGTLNYGYTF
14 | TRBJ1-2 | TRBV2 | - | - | TGTGCCAGCAGCCCTACTTATCGGGTTAATGGCTACACCTTC | CASSPTYRVNGYTF
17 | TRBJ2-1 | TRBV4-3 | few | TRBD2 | TGCGCCAGCAGTCGCAGACTAGCGGGGTCCCGTAGGGATGAGCAGTTCTTC | CASSRRLAGSRRDEQFF
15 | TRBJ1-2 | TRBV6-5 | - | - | TGTGCCAGCAGTTACTCGTGGAGTCCTAACTATGGCTACACCTTC | CASSYSWSPNYGYTF
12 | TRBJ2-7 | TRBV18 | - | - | TGTGCCAGCTCAAACAACAGAGCCGAGCAGTACTTC | CASSNNRAEQYF
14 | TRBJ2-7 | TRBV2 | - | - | TGTGCCAGCAGTGGCTGGCAGGGAAACTACGAGCAGTACTTC | CASSGWQGNYEQYF
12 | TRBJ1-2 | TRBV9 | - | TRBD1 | TGTGCCAGCAGCGGGACAGGGGGAGGCTACACCTTC | CASSGTGGGYTF
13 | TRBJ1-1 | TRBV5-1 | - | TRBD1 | TGCGCCAGCAGCTCCACAGGGGGCAGAGAAGCTTTCTTT | CASSSTGGREAFF
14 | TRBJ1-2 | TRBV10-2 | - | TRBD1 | TGCGCCAGCAGTCATATGACAGGGAACTATGGCTACACCTTC | CASSHMTGNYGYTF
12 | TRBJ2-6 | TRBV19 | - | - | TGTGCCAGCCCCTACGGGGCCAACGTCCTGACTTTC | CASPYGANVLTF
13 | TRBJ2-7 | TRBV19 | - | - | TGTGCCAGTAGTATCGATTCTGGAGGCGAGCAGTACTTC | CASSIDSGGEQYF
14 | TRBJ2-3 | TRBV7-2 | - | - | TGTGCCAGCAGCTTAGCTATGGAGGGGGATACGCAGTATTTT | CASSLAMEGDTQYF
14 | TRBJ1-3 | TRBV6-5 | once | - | TGTGCCAGCAGTTACTCGACGGGTTTAAACACCATATATTTT | CASSYSTGLNTIYF
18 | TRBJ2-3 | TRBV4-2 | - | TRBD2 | TGTGCCAGCAGCCAAGGACCTGGGCCTAGCGGGGGCACAGATACGCAGTATTTT | CASSQGPGPSGGTDTQYF
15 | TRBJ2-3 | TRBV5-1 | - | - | TGCGCCAGCAGCCCGACACCCGCGTCCACAGATACGCAGTATTTT | CASSPTPASTDTQYF
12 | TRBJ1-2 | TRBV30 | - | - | TGTGCCTGGTCGAGGGGGAACCATGGCTACACCTTC | CAWSRGNHGYTF
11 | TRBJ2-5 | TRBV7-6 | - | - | TGTGCCAGCAGCTTGGCAGAGACCCAGTACTTC | CASSLAETQYF
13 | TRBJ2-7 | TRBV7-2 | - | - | TGTGCCAGCAGTTCCGCCCGCGGATACGAGCAGTACTTC | CASSSARGYEQYF
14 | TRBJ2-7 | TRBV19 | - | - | TGTGCCAGTAGTATCGGATGGACCGGGAACGAGCAGTACTTC | CASSIGWTGNEQYF
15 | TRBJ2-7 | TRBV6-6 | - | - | TGTGCCAGCACCAAGGATGGGACTCACGAGTACGAGCAGTACTTC | CASTKDGTHEYEQYF
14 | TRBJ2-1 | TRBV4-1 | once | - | TGCGCCAGCAGCCAAGATCCGGGTTTCGATGAGCAGTTCTTC | CASSQDPGFDEQFF
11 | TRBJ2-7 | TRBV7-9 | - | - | TGTGCCAGCGAGCCGGGAACCGAGCAGTACTTC | CASEPGTEQYF
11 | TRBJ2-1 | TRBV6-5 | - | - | TGTGCCAGCAGGGAGGGAAGAAAGCAGTTCTTC | CASREGRKQFF